The 28 T cell receptor beta chains given below trace back to one sample, sequenced in a study of blood T cell repertoires in COVID-19. Clones were sequenced by immunoSEQ multiplex PCR, and TCRdb holds only the in-frame ones, with some missing. The repertoire holds about 240,000 clones, with approximately 90% as singletons. Sequenced material: peripheral blood. These receptor sequences come from a woman aged 40 to 50 who had recovered from COVID-19.

This sequence joins TRBV11-3 and TRBJ1-3; TRBD1 might be the D (5 bases). Trimming cost V 5 bases and J 2 bases, with 19 bases left between them. CDR1 is SGHNT and CDR2 is YENEEA in the germline V gene. The CDR3 totals 17 residues. The chain's CDR3 is CASSPRSSRGTGNTIYF. DNA of the CDR3: TGTGCCAGCAGCCCGCGAAGCAGCCGGGGGACTGGAAACACCATATATTTT.

The chain joins TRBV5-1 to TRBJ2-5; D not resolved. V dropped 6 bases and J dropped 1 base, with 16 bases sitting between them. Germline V gene lookup returns CDR1 SGHRS and CDR2 YFSETQ. The CDR3 runs 15 residues. CDR3 sequence reads: CASTRLSAAQETQYF. The CDR3 DNA is TGCGCCAGCACCCGGCTGTCCGCGGCCCAAGAGACCCAGTACTTC.

The chain links TRBV6-2 or TRBV6-3 to TRBJ1-2; TRBD1 is a possible D gene (6 bases). CDR1 is MNHEY, CDR2 SVGEGT, per germline. Between the trimmed V and J ends, which lost 5 bases and 2 bases, there was a span of 15 bases. This CDR3 has 15 residues. The CDR3 region has the DNA TGTGCCAGCAGTCCCCGACCACAGGGCAACTATGGCTACACCTTC. Translated: CASSPRPQGNYGYTF.

This clone is a singleton in its sample. V and J are TRBV5-5 and TRBJ1-3; maybe TRBD1 (5 bases). V lost 4 bases and J 12 bases, leaving 20 bases between the germline ends. The CDR3 loop spans 14 amino acids. Germline CDR1 is SGHKS and CDR2 is YYEKEE (reference sequence). Written as DNA, the CDR3 is TGTGCCAGCAGCCCTCGGCAGGGTCGGTGGGACATATATTTT. Residues: CASSPRQGRWDIYF.

This chain joins TRBV14 and TRBJ1-6; the D is unclear. CDR1 SGHDN and CDR2 FVKESK come from the germline V gene. The CDR3 spans 14 residues. Trimming removed 4 bases at V and 8 bases at J, with 12 bases between. The CDR3 nucleotides are TGTGCCAGCAGCCCGGAGTCTTGGCATTCACCCCTCCACTTT. Translating gives CASSPESWHSPLHF.

The chain uses TRBV6-5 and TRBJ1-2; 8 bases are shared with TRBD1. V lost 6 bases, J lost 4 bases, and 10 bases stayed unmatched. Germline V lookup: CDR1 MNHEY, CDR2 SVGAGI. The CDR3 length is 15 residues. CDR3 DNA sequence: TGTGCCAGCAGCAAGTCCCGGACAGGGATCTATGGCTACACCTTC. It specifies CASSKSRTGIYGYTF.

In its sample, this clone was seen once. The chain is built from TRBV27 and TRBJ1-2; 8 nucleotides align to TRBD1. The CDR3 consists of 14 residues. The junction had 7 bases not matched to a gene; V was cut back by 2 bases and J by 8 bases. Germline loops: CDR1 MNHEY, CDR2 SMNVEV (reference sequence). This CDR3 reads CASSLTGGWWGYTF. As DNA, the CDR3 is TGTGCCAGCAGTTTAACAGGGGGTTGGTGGGGCTACACCTTC.

The chain joins TRBV6-4 to TRBJ1-2; 7 bases are a match to TRBD1. CDR1 is MRHNA and CDR2 is SNTAGT in the germline V gene. With V trimmed by 6 bases and J by 8 bases, 12 bases remained unmatched. The CDR3 runs 14 residues. CDR3 sequence reads: CASSPRGSVDGYTF. The CDR3, as DNA: TGTGCCAGCAGCCCCAGGGGGTCAGTCGACGGCTACACCTTC.

The count of this clone is one. The chain uses TRBV10-3 and TRBJ2-1, with 7 bases aligning to TRBD2. This CDR3 contains 16 residues. Losses at the gene ends were 6 bases for V and 0 bases for J; bases not matched to a gene: 8. Germline V gene lookup returns CDR1 ENHRY and CDR2 SYGVKD. The CDR3 sequence is CAISPVGGSSYNEQFF. CDR3 sequence (DNA): TGTGCCATCAGCCCGGTTGGCGGGAGCTCCTACAATGAGCAGTTCTTC.

V usage is TRBV7-2 and J usage is TRBJ1-4; no clear D. Germline-derived CDR1 and CDR2 are SGHTA and FQGNSA. CDR3 length equals 13 residues. Between the trimmed V and J ends, which lost 3 bases and 12 bases, there was a span of 14 bases. The CDR3 DNA follows: TGTGCCAGCAGCTTGTGGGAGGCCCAGCAACTGTTTTTT. Protein: CASSLWEAQQLFF.

The chain recombines TRBV9 with TRBJ1-2, with D perhaps matching TRBD1 (5 bases). V was cut by 0 bases and J by 1 base, with 13 bases left in between. Germline lookup yields CDR1 SGDLS and CDR2 YYNGEE. This CDR3 region has 16 residues. The CDR3 reads CASSVDPLGGNYGYTF. As DNA, the CDR3 is TGTGCCAGCAGCGTAGACCCCTTGGGGGGTAACTATGGCTACACCTTC.

The J gene is TRBJ1-2, the V gene TRBV27; 8 bases are a match to TRBD1. CDR1 MNHEY and CDR2 SMNVEV come from the germline V gene (reference sequence). Germline trimming cut 10 bases from V and 6 bases from J; bases unmatched to any gene: 7. This CDR3 has 12 residues. In nucleotides, the CDR3 is TGTGCCACTCAACAGGGGGTGGATGGCTACACCTTC. It yields the protein CATQQGVDGYTF.

The chain carries TRBV2 and TRBJ2-7; D perhaps matches TRBD2 (5 bases). The CDR3 extends over 11 amino acids. Germline V gene lookup returns CDR1 SNHLY and CDR2 FYNNEI. Trimming took off 1 base at V and 7 bases at J, with 5 bases between the two ends. The chain's CDR3 is CASSEGGEQYV. The CDR3 nucleotides are TGTGCCAGCAGTGAAGGAGGGGAGCAGTACGTC.

V and J are TRBV6-5 and TRBJ2-2; 7 nucleotides agree with TRBD2. In germline, CDR1 is MNHEY, CDR2 SVGAGI. V gave up 10 bases and J gave up 3 bases; unmatched junction bases: 11. This CDR3 comprises 15 residues. The CDR3 DNA reads as TGTGCCACCCACGGCGGGGAGGGGTACACCGGGGAGCTGTTTTTT. Residues: CATHGGEGYTGELFF.

The chain is built from TRBV18 and TRBJ2-3; D call uncertain. Trimming removed 3 bases at V and 6 bases at J, with 7 bases between. The CDR3 is made up of 12 amino acids. Per the germline V gene, CDR1 is KGHSH and CDR2 is LQKENI. The CDR3 region is CASSPQDDTQYF. CDR3 coding DNA: TGTGCCAGCTCACCCCAGGATGATACGCAGTATTTT.

J is TRBJ1-1 and V is TRBV6-1, with D unresolved. The CDR3 consists of 15 residues. V was clipped by 5 bases and J by 4 bases, with 17 bases between them. Germline V gene sequence: CDR1 MNHNS, CDR2 SASEGT. CDR3 residues: CASSSQPPRGTEAFF. CDR3 nucleotides: TGTGCCAGCAGTTCCCAACCCCCACGCGGCACTGAAGCTTTCTTT.

The chain has TRBV4-3 and TRBJ1-1, with a tentative D call TRBD1 (6 bases). The ends were cut back, 1 base at V and 2 bases at J, with 11 bases in the middle. Per the germline V gene, CDR1 is LGHNA and CDR2 is YSLEER. CDR3 length: 15 residues. The CDR3 nucleotides read TGCGCCAGCAGCCAAGCCCCCAGGGGCAACACTGAAGCTTTCTTT. The encoded protein is CASSQAPRGNTEAFF.

The chain links TRBV19 to TRBJ1-1; TRBD1 agrees at 7 bases. The CDR3 totals 15 residues. Germline trimming cut 8 bases from V and 1 base from J; bases unmatched to any gene: 10. Germline V gene sequence: CDR1 LNHDA, CDR2 SQIVND (reference sequence). The CDR3 loop is CASGRGGDRNTEAFF. The CDR3 DNA is TGTGCCAGTGGCAGAGGGGGCGATCGGAACACTGAAGCTTTCTTT.

The rearrangement uses TRBV5-6 and TRBJ1-1, with D unresolved. The CDR3 extends over 15 amino acids. Germline CDR1 and CDR2: SGHDT and YYEEEE. Between the trimmed V and J ends, which lost 0 bases and 1 base, there was a span of 10 bases. CDR3 region: CASSLGSPRNTEAFF. CDR3 in DNA: TGTGCCAGCAGCTTGGGGTCACCGAGGAACACTGAAGCTTTCTTT.

This clone showed up just a few times. The V gene is TRBV11-3, the J gene TRBJ2-2; TRBD2 agrees at 8 bases. The CDR3 has 13 amino acids. The V gene's germline CDR1 is SGHNT and CDR2 YENEEA. V lost 5 bases to trimming and J lost 6 bases; unmatched junction nucleotides: 2. CDR3 amino acids: CASSASGPGELFF. The CDR3, as DNA: TGTGCCAGCAGCGCTAGCGGGCCCGGGGAGCTGTTTTTT.

The chain links TRBV15 to TRBJ2-7, with 10 bases matching TRBD2. This CDR3 region has 21 residues. Germline V CDR1 and CDR2: LNHNV, YYDKDF (reference sequence). The trim removed 0 bases at V and 3 bases at J, leaving 20 bases unmatched. The CDR3 DNA reads as TGTGCCACCAGCAGAGACCGGGACGGGACCCACGGGACTAGCGCAAACTACGAGCAGTACTTC. This codes for CATSRDRDGTHGTSANYEQYF.

The rearrangement joins TRBV24-1 to TRBJ2-5, with 10 nucleotides matching TRBD2. The CDR3 loop spans 17 amino acids. Per germline, CDR1 KGHDR and CDR2 SFDVKD. V gave up 4 bases and J gave up 5 bases; unmatched junction bases: 12. CDR3 bases: TGTGCCACCAGTGACCCCGCGGCTAGCGGGAGCGGGGAGACCCAGTACTTC. Its translation is CATSDPAASGSGETQYF.

The V call is TRBV6-5, the J call TRBJ2-1; TRBD2 matches at 8 bases. Per the germline V gene, CDR1 is MNHEY and CDR2 is SVGAGI. The CDR3 runs to 14 residues. V shed 7 bases, J shed 2 bases, and the junction held 4 bases outside the gene matches. The CDR3 region has the DNA TGTGCCAGCATCCGGGGGGGCGCCTACAATGAGCAGTTCTTC. This translates into CASIRGGAYNEQFF.

This clone occurred a few times. The chain employs TRBV6-5 and TRBJ1-6; 8 bases match TRBD1. In germline, CDR1 is MNHEY, CDR2 SVGAGI. This CDR3 has 13 residues. The J segment lost 12 bases and the V segment lost 4 bases, leaving 5 bases of the junction unmatched. DNA for the CDR3: TGTGCCAGCAGTTTTGGACAGGGAGGACCCCTCCACTTT. Its protein product is CASSFGQGGPLHF.

V and J are TRBV9 and TRBJ2-5; no clear D gene. Trimming stripped 4 bases from V and 1 base from J, with 11 bases between. CDR1 is SGDLS and CDR2 is YYNGEE in the germline V gene. This CDR3 has 14 residues. The CDR3 reads CASSPGHRQETQYF. For the CDR3, the DNA is TGTGCCAGCAGCCCGGGTCACCGCCAAGAGACCCAGTACTTC.

This clone was picked up one time. The chain links TRBV4-3 to TRBJ1-2; weak D call: TRBD1 (6 bases). The CDR3 has 14 residues. V was clipped by 4 bases and J by 7 bases, with 16 bases between them. Germline CDR1 LGHNA, CDR2 YSLEER. CDR3 protein: CASSRPGEGGGYTF. In nucleotides, the CDR3 is TGCGCCAGCAGCCGACCAGGGGAAGGGGGTGGCTACACCTTC.

The chain couples TRBV5-6 to TRBJ2-2; 8 bases match TRBD2. This CDR3 has 14 amino acids. Germline CDR1 SGHDT, CDR2 YYEEEE. J was trimmed by 4 bases and V by 4 bases; bases with no gene match: 3. As DNA, the CDR3 is TGTGCCAGCAGCCCCGGGACTAGCACCGGGGAGCTGTTTTTT. As protein: CASSPGTSTGELFF.

This clone came up once. The genes are TRBV2 and TRBJ2-1, with 10 positions matching TRBD1. CDR1 and CDR2 from the germline V gene are SNHLY and FYNNEI. Trimming cost V 8 bases and J 5 bases; bases outside gene matches: 6. The CDR3 is made up of 14 amino acids. CDR3 in DNA: TGTGCCAGCCGGGACAGGGGCCTTAACAATGAGCAGTTCTTC. It translates to CASRDRGLNNEQFF.